This record looks at one T cell receptor beta chain sequence and its context. The sample comes from a study of blood T cell repertoires in COVID-19. Background on the study: Sources were T cells, B-cell-depleted T cells, or PBMCs; the material itself was cDNA or gDNA.

The protocol was immunoSEQ multiplex PCR, while the TCRdb copy is restricted to in-frame clones and leaves out a portion. Seen here are around 260,000 clones, approximately 87% observed once, and the top ten hold over 4.5%. Trimming left V 6 bases short and J 2 bases short, with 21 bases between. CDR3 length equals 17 residues. CDR1 is LNHDA, CDR2 SQIVND, per germline (reference sequence). This TCR came from a man aged 55 to 69 who had recovered from COVID-19. The chain employs TRBV19 and TRBJ2-3; a possible D gene is TRBD2 (7 bases). Material: peripheral blood. The CDR3 DNA reads as TGTGCCAGTAGCCCTGTGCGTGGTGGGGGGGCCACAGATACGCAGTATTTT. Translated: CASSPVRGGGATDTQYF.